Following are 16 T cell receptor beta chains from one sample sequenced in a study of a mutant IDH1 vaccine in newly diagnosed glioma. Profiling relied on immunoSEQ multiplex PCR, and the TCRdb table lists in-frame clones only, not all of them. The data contain some 87,000 clones, just under 80% of them seen just once; the ten biggest clones take up roughly 6.9%. Time point defined: baseline, week 1 (first vaccination visit). Treatment: pre-vaccination baseline after standard-of-care therapy. The sample was PBMCs, taken from a glioma patient treated with radiotherapy, temozolomide or both. The receptor set was obtained from a man aged 35 to 55 with glioma.

This clone was detected only a few times. V and J are TRBV29-1 and TRBJ1-1; D gene unclear. The CDR3 has 12 residues. CDR1 and CDR2 (germline): SQVTM, ANQGSEA. Trimming pared 7 bases from V and 0 bases from J, leaving 9 bases between. CDR3 sequence: CSERVLNTEAFF. DNA for the CDR3: TGCAGCGAGAGGGTCTTGAACACTGAAGCTTTCTTT.

The DNA of the CDR3 is TGCAGCGTTGAAGCAGAATCTCCCTACGAGCAGTACTTC. Translated: CSVEAESPYEQYF. V is TRBV29-1 and J is TRBJ2-7, with no clear D. The CDR3 has 13 amino acids. Trimming pared 1 base from V and 2 bases from J, leaving 9 bases between. Germline CDR1 and CDR2: SQVTM and ANQGSEA.

V and J are TRBV7-2 and TRBJ1-2, with D unclear. V was cut by 2 bases and J by 8 bases, with 12 bases left in between. The CDR3 totals 13 residues. The V gene's germline CDR1 is SGHTA and CDR2 FQGNSA. As DNA, the CDR3 is TGTGCCAGCAGCTTATCACTTAGAGGCGGCTACACCTTC. Translation: CASSLSLRGGYTF. Variable domain in full (rest from reference TRBV7-2 and TRBJ1-2): GAGVSQSPSNKVTEKGKDVELRCDPISGHTALYWYRQSLGQGLEFLIYFQGNSAPDKSGLPSDRFSAERTGGSVSTLTIQRTQQEDSAVYLCASSLSLRGGYTFGSGTRLTVV.

This clone was recorded only once. The chain carries TRBV29-1 and TRBJ1-4; no reliable D call. The ends were cut back, 6 bases at V and 7 bases at J, with 15 bases in the middle. Germline lookup yields CDR1 SQVTM and CDR2 ANQGSEA. The CDR3 runs 13 residues. CDR3 sequence: CSVGLEGFEKLFF. The CDR3 DNA is TGCAGCGTCGGTCTCGAGGGCTTTGAAAAACTGTTTTTT. Variable domain in full (rest from reference TRBV29-1 and TRBJ1-4): SAVISQKPSRDICQRGTSLTIQCQVDSQVTMMFWYRQQPGQSLTLIATANQGSEATYESGFVIDKFPISRPNLTFSTLTVSNMSPEDSSIYLCSVGLEGFEKLFFGSGTQLSVL.

This clone was seen more than once but under ten times. The V gene is TRBV6-1, the J gene TRBJ2-7; D is possibly TRBD2 (6 bases). Germline CDR1 reads MNHNS; CDR2 reads SASEGT. V lost 0 bases to trimming and J lost 1 base, with 13 bases between them. The CDR3 runs to 16 residues. CDR3 loop: CASSEAGGFASYEQYF. The CDR3 DNA reads as TGTGCCAGCAGTGAAGCTGGAGGGTTCGCTTCCTACGAGCAGTACTTC.

This clone appeared a few times. V is TRBV5-4 and J is TRBJ1-1; 7 bases map to TRBD1. Germline V gives CDR1 SGHNT, CDR2 YYREEE (reference sequence). The CDR3 is 15 residues long. Unmatched junction bases numbered 5, after V lost 2 bases and J lost 1 base. Here the CDR3 DNA reads TGTGCCAGCAGCTTAAGGACAGGTTCGAACACTGAAGCTTTCTTT. It translates to CASSLRTGSNTEAFF.

This chain joins TRBV5-4 and TRBJ1-6; D not resolved. Trimming shortened V by 1 base and J by 7 bases, and 18 bases separated the two germline ends. This CDR3 has 17 residues. CDR1 is SGHNT and CDR2 is YYREEE in the germline V gene (reference sequence). The CDR3 is CASSLRPFASQNSPLHF. CDR3 sequence (DNA): TGTGCCAGCAGCTTGCGGCCGTTTGCCAGCCAAAATTCACCCCTCCACTTT.

This clone was detected only once. The rearrangement links TRBV18 to TRBJ1-5; D is undetermined. V dropped 2 bases and J dropped 7 bases, with 18 bases sitting between them. The CDR3 has 16 residues. Germline assignment: CDR1 KGHSH and CDR2 LQKENI. The CDR3 sequence is CASSPAEGPSRQPQHF. The DNA of the CDR3 is TGTGCCAGCTCACCAGCGGAGGGCCCCTCAAGGCAGCCCCAGCATTTT.

This clone has just one count. The chain employs TRBV7-6 and TRBJ2-3; 8 bases map to TRBD2. With V trimmed by 5 bases and J by 4 bases, 5 bases remained unmatched. Looked up from germline, CDR1 is SGHVS and CDR2 is FNYEAQ. There are 14 residues in the CDR3. The CDR3 DNA sequence: TGTGCCAGCAGCCGGGAGGGCCGGGCAGATACGCAGTATTTT. It encodes CASSREGRADTQYF. Combining the CDR3 with reference TRBV7-6 and TRBJ2-3 gives the whole variable domain GAGVSQSPRYKVTKRGQDVALRCDPISGHVSLYWYRQALGQGPEFLTYFNYEAQQDKSGLPNDRFSAERPEGSISTLTIQRTEQRDSAMYRCASSREGRADTQYFGPGTRLTVL.

About this clone: The DNA is left out, because the CDR3 cannot be placed on it with certainty; the CDR3 is given as TCRdb lists it. This sequence joins TRBV4-1 and TRBJ1-1; the table's D call TRBD1 went unverified against the DNA. The CDR3 contains 13 residues when both ends are counted. Per germline, CDR1 MGHRA and CDR2 YSYEKL. The CDR3 sequence: CASSQEWGQGTFF.

V is TRBV7-6 and J is TRBJ1-2; no clear D. CDR3 length: 11 amino acids. Germline lookup yields CDR1 SGHVS and CDR2 FNYEAQ. V lost 4 bases and J 4 bases, leaving 4 bases between the germline ends. The CDR3 here is CASSYRYGYTF. The CDR3 coding sequence is TGTGCCAGCAGCTACCGCTATGGCTACACCTTC.

CDR3 bases: TGTGCCAGTAGTCGCGCAGCCTCCTACGAGCAGTACTTC. Amino acids: CASSRAASYEQYF. The rearrangement uses TRBV19 and TRBJ2-7, with unresolved D. V was shortened by 5 bases and J by 0 bases, with 8 bases between the two germline ends. The germline gives CDR1 LNHDA, CDR2 SQIVND (reference sequence). This CDR3 region has 13 residues.

V usage is TRBV2 and J usage is TRBJ2-3; D is undetermined. The CDR3 extends over 14 amino acids. The V end lost 2 bases, the J end lost 11 bases, and 17 bases lay between the germline ends. Germline CDR1 reads SNHLY; CDR2 reads FYNNEI. The CDR3 loop is CASSENLGTGGQYF. The CDR3 coding sequence is TGTGCCAGCAGTGAAAACCTGGGCACCGGCGGGCAGTATTTT.

Comment on this clone: An end of the junction differs from the germline gene, which may be a read error. The rearrangement joins TRBV7-7 to TRBJ2-5; D is unresolved. The CDR3 runs 13 residues. The germline V gene has CDR1 SSHAT and CDR2 FNYEAQ (reference sequence). This CDR3 reads CASSFYLQETQYF. The CDR3 DNA follows: TGTGCTAGCAGCTTCTATCTACAAGAGACCCAGTACTTC.

The rearrangement uses TRBV29-1 and TRBJ1-2; D is unclear. The length of the CDR3 is 13 residues. The germline V gene encodes CDR1 SQVTM and CDR2 ANQGSEA. Deletions cut 2 bases from V and 8 bases from J, with 15 bases between. CDR3 in DNA: TGCAGCGTTGAACCCCTACCTCATGGCGGCTACACCTTC. Translation gives CSVEPLPHGGYTF.

This chain uses TRBV4-2 with TRBJ2-3; D might be TRBD2 (5 bases). The CDR3 runs to 16 residues. V was clipped by 1 base and J by 1 base, with 12 bases between them. Germline CDR1 and CDR2: LGHNA and YNFKEQ. DNA for the CDR3: TGTGCCAGCAGCCAAGTTCCGGGATTACGCACAGATACGCAGTATTTT. Encoded protein: CASSQVPGLRTDTQYF.